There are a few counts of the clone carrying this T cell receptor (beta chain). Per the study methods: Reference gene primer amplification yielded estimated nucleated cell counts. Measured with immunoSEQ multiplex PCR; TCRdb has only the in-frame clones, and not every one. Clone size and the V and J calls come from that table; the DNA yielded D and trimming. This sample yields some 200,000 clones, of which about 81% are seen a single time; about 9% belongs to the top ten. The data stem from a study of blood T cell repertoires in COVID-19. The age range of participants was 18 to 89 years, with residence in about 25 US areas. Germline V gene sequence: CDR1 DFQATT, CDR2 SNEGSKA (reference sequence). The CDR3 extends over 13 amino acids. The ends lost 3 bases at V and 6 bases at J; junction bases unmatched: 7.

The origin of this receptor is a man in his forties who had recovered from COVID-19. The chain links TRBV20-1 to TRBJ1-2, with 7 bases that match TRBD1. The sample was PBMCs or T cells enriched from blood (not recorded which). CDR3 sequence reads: CSASRTGGNGYTF. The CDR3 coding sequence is TGCAGTGCTAGTAGGACAGGAGGAAATGGCTACACCTTC.